A selection of T cell receptor beta chains follows, all from one sample in a study of blood T cell repertoires in COVID-19. Sequenced by immunoSEQ multiplex PCR; TCRdb stores in-frame clones only, minus some. The sample consists of tens of thousands of clones, about 88% of them appearing once. The sample taken for sequencing was peripheral blood. These TCRs come from a woman older than 75 with acute or convalescent COVID-19. CDR3s include the opening cysteine and the closing phenylalanine or tryptophan. Each record gives: D gene, J gene, clone size, V gene, CDR3 DNA, CDR3 protein. A D gene is named only where the DNA matches it firmly. Size tells how often a clone was seen (once, few, many) or the class of an expanded clone, and some rows leave it out.

D gene: TRBD1
J gene: TRBJ1-1
clone size: -
V gene: TRBV5-1
CDR3 DNA: TGCGCCAGCAGCTCGACAGGGGAGGGCACTGAAGCTTTCTTT
CDR3 protein: CASSSTGEGTEAFF

D gene: TRBD1
J gene: TRBJ2-5
clone size: -
V gene: TRBV3-1/TRBV3-2
CDR3 DNA: TGTGCCAGCAGCTACGGGACAGGGCAAGAGACCCAGTACTTC
CDR3 protein: CASSYGTGQETQYF

D gene: -
J gene: TRBJ2-3
clone size: -
V gene: TRBV9
CDR3 DNA: TGTGCCAGCAGCGTTAATGTCCTAGATACGCAGTATTTT
CDR3 protein: CASSVNVLDTQYF

D gene: -
J gene: TRBJ1-2
clone size: -
V gene: TRBV28
CDR3 DNA: TGTGCCAGCCAGACAGTGAACTATGGCTACACCTTC
CDR3 protein: CASQTVNYGYTF

D gene: -
J gene: TRBJ2-1
clone size: -
V gene: TRBV7-7
CDR3 DNA: TGTGCTAGCAGCTTAGGGGGCCCCTTCGGGAGTGAGCAGTTCTTC
CDR3 protein: CASSLGGPFGSEQFF

D gene: -
J gene: TRBJ2-1
clone size: -
V gene: TRBV5-4
CDR3 DNA: TGTGCCAGCAGCTTGGGGCGGGACGGAGGGTACAATGAGCAGTTCTTC
CDR3 protein: CASSLGRDGGYNEQFF

D gene: TRBD2
J gene: TRBJ2-1
clone size: -
V gene: TRBV4-2
CDR3 DNA: TGTGCCAGCAGCCAAGGACTAGCGGGGGTTGAGCAGTTCTTC
CDR3 protein: CASSQGLAGVEQFF

D gene: TRBD1
J gene: TRBJ1-4
clone size: -
V gene: TRBV28
CDR3 DNA: TGTGCCAGCAGTGAGACAGGGGCCTCTCTTAATGAAAAACTGTTTTTT
CDR3 protein: CASSETGASLNEKLFF

D gene: -
J gene: TRBJ2-3
clone size: few
V gene: TRBV4-3
CDR3 DNA: TGCGCCAGCAGCCAAATATCAGGGATTTCTAGCACAGATACGCAGTATTTT
CDR3 protein: CASSQISGISSTDTQYF

D gene: -
J gene: TRBJ1-1
clone size: -
V gene: TRBV5-6
CDR3 DNA: TGTGCCAGCAGCTACGACAGGAACACTGAAGCTTTCTTT
CDR3 protein: CASSYDRNTEAFF

D gene: TRBD1
J gene: TRBJ1-4
clone size: -
V gene: TRBV28
CDR3 DNA: TGTGCCGGAGGAGGGGGCGCGAATGAAAAACTGTTTTTT
CDR3 protein: CAGGGGANEKLFF

D gene: TRBD1
J gene: TRBJ1-3
clone size: -
V gene: TRBV7-9
CDR3 DNA: TGTGCCAGCAGCTTAAAGGGGGCTACTGGAAACACCATATATTTT
CDR3 protein: CASSLKGATGNTIYF

D gene: -
J gene: TRBJ1-5
clone size: -
V gene: TRBV6-4
CDR3 DNA: TGTGCCAGCAAGTTGGCGGGCAATCAGCCCCAGCATTTT
CDR3 protein: CASKLAGNQPQHF

D gene: -
J gene: TRBJ2-5
clone size: -
V gene: TRBV6-1
CDR3 DNA: TGTGCCAGCAGTGAAAGGCAGGGCGGAGTGAGAGAGACCCAGTACTTC
CDR3 protein: CASSERQGGVRETQYF

D gene: TRBD1
J gene: TRBJ1-4
clone size: -
V gene: TRBV18
CDR3 DNA: TGTGCCAGCTCACCCTTTACAGGGGGAGGTGAAAAACTGTTTTTT
CDR3 protein: CASSPFTGGGEKLFF

D gene: -
J gene: TRBJ1-2
clone size: -
V gene: TRBV15
CDR3 DNA: TGTGCCACCAGCAGAGATCGGGCAGAGGGACTCTATGGCTACACCTTC
CDR3 protein: CATSRDRAEGLYGYTF

D gene: -
J gene: TRBJ2-3
clone size: once
V gene: TRBV4-3
CDR3 DNA: TGCGCCAGCAGCCAAGAGGGAGGACGGGGCACAGATACGCAGTATTTT
CDR3 protein: CASSQEGGRGTDTQYF

D gene: -
J gene: TRBJ1-2
clone size: -
V gene: TRBV3-1/TRBV3-2
CDR3 DNA: TGTGCCAGCAGCATACGAGGGGGAGGCTACACCTTC
CDR3 protein: CASSIRGGGYTF

D gene: TRBD1
J gene: TRBJ1-2
clone size: -
V gene: TRBV7-2
CDR3 DNA: TGTGCCAGCAGCCCGGACAGGGTGAATAATGGCTACACCTTC
CDR3 protein: CASSPDRVNNGYTF

D gene: -
J gene: TRBJ2-7
clone size: few
V gene: TRBV2
CDR3 DNA: TGTGCCAGCACCCCAGGCAGGGCTAGCTCCTACGAGCAGTACTTC
CDR3 protein: CASTPGRASSYEQYF

D gene: -
J gene: TRBJ1-5
clone size: -
V gene: TRBV18
CDR3 DNA: TGTGCCAGCTCACCAGGGCAGTATAATCAGCCCCAGCATTTT
CDR3 protein: CASSPGQYNQPQHF

D gene: -
J gene: TRBJ1-1
clone size: -
V gene: TRBV3-1/TRBV3-2
CDR3 DNA: TGTGCCAGCAGCCAAGCCACGGACAGCAACACTGAAGCTTTCTTT
CDR3 protein: CASSQATDSNTEAFF

D gene: TRBD1
J gene: TRBJ2-7
clone size: -
V gene: TRBV5-4
CDR3 DNA: TGTGCCAGCAGCTCGGACAGGGCTTCCTACGAGCAGTACTTC
CDR3 protein: CASSSDRASYEQYF

D gene: TRBD2
J gene: TRBJ2-1
clone size: -
V gene: TRBV6-2/TRBV6-3
CDR3 DNA: TGTGCCAGCAGCCCCGCAACTAGCGGACTCTACAATGAGCAGTTCTTC
CDR3 protein: CASSPATSGLYNEQFF

D gene: TRBD1
J gene: TRBJ2-2
clone size: -
V gene: TRBV7-2
CDR3 DNA: TGTGCCAGCAGCCCGGGACAGTTTGTTACCCGAGGCGGGGAGCTGTTTTTT
CDR3 protein: CASSPGQFVTRGGELFF

D gene: TRBD1
J gene: TRBJ2-2
clone size: -
V gene: TRBV6-1
CDR3 DNA: TGTGCCAGCAGTGGGGGACAGTTAGCCGCTCCGAACACCGGGGAGCTGTTTTTT
CDR3 protein: CASSGGQLAAPNTGELFF

D gene: TRBD1
J gene: TRBJ1-1
clone size: -
V gene: TRBV9
CDR3 DNA: TGTGCCAGCAGCGAACAGGGGGCGAACACTGAAGCTTTCTTT
CDR3 protein: CASSEQGANTEAFF

D gene: -
J gene: TRBJ2-1
clone size: -
V gene: TRBV3-1/TRBV3-2
CDR3 DNA: TGTGCCAGCAGCCAAGATTATAAAGGACTCCCTGCCCAATTGAGGAATGAGCAGTTCTTC
CDR3 protein: CASSQDYKGLPAQLRNEQFF

D gene: -
J gene: TRBJ1-2
clone size: -
V gene: TRBV6-5
CDR3 DNA: TGTGCCAGCGGGGCAGGAATTAACTATGGCTACACCTTC
CDR3 protein: CASGAGINYGYTF

D gene: TRBD2
J gene: TRBJ2-1
clone size: -
V gene: TRBV6-4
CDR3 DNA: TGTGCCAGCTCCCTTAGGCTAGCGGGAGTGGCGTCCTACAATGAGCAGTTCTTC
CDR3 protein: CASSLRLAGVASYNEQFF

D gene: -
J gene: TRBJ2-7
clone size: -
V gene: TRBV7-8
CDR3 DNA: TGTGCCAGCAGCTTAAGGGACATACTACCCTACGAGCAGTACTTC
CDR3 protein: CASSLRDILPYEQYF

D gene: -
J gene: TRBJ2-7
clone size: -
V gene: TRBV4-3
CDR3 DNA: TGCGCCAGCAGCCAAGATCGCTACAGCTCCTACGAGCAGTACTTC
CDR3 protein: CASSQDRYSSYEQYF

D gene: TRBD1
J gene: TRBJ1-2
clone size: -
V gene: TRBV11-2
CDR3 DNA: TGTGCCAGCAGCTTATTGGGACAGCCATTCTATGGCTACACCTTC
CDR3 protein: CASSLLGQPFYGYTF

D gene: -
J gene: TRBJ1-6
clone size: -
V gene: TRBV4-1
CDR3 DNA: TGCGCCAGCAGCCAAGATCCCCAGACAGGAAAAAATTCACCCCTCCACTTT
CDR3 protein: CASSQDPQTGKNSPLHF

D gene: -
J gene: TRBJ2-3
clone size: -
V gene: TRBV4-1
CDR3 DNA: TGCGCCAGCAGCCAAGACCTCTTGGCGGGGTCTCGCACAGATACGCAGTATTTT
CDR3 protein: CASSQDLLAGSRTDTQYF

D gene: TRBD1
J gene: TRBJ2-7
clone size: few
V gene: TRBV6-2/TRBV6-3
CDR3 DNA: TGTGCCAGCAGCTTGACAGGGTTACTAGCCTACGAGCAGTACTTC
CDR3 protein: CASSLTGLLAYEQYF

D gene: TRBD2
J gene: TRBJ2-2
clone size: -
V gene: TRBV11-2
CDR3 DNA: TGTGCCAGCAGCCGCCGCAGCGGGGTAAACACCGGGGAGCTGTTTTTT
CDR3 protein: CASSRRSGVNTGELFF

D gene: TRBD2
J gene: TRBJ2-1
clone size: -
V gene: TRBV19
CDR3 DNA: TGTGCCAGTAGTATAGGCCAGCGGGGGGTAGGTGAGCAGTTCTTC
CDR3 protein: CASSIGQRGVGEQFF

D gene: TRBD2
J gene: TRBJ2-4
clone size: -
V gene: TRBV13
CDR3 DNA: TGTGCCAGCAGCCCTTCCGGGACTAGCGGGAGGGGCGCCAAAAACATTCAGTACTTC
CDR3 protein: CASSPSGTSGRGAKNIQYF

D gene: -
J gene: TRBJ1-2
clone size: -
V gene: TRBV7-3
CDR3 DNA: TGTGCCAGCAGTTCTGGGGGCAACTATGGCTACACCTTC
CDR3 protein: CASSSGGNYGYTF

D gene: TRBD2
J gene: TRBJ2-5
clone size: -
V gene: TRBV7-3
CDR3 DNA: TGTGCCAGCAGCCTCAGTGGACCGACTAGCGCGCAAGAGACCCAGTACTTC
CDR3 protein: CASSLSGPTSAQETQYF